This T cell receptor beta chain comes out of a study of T cells in Graves' hyperthyroidism and ophthalmopathy. Study summary: Blood from the periphery was taken at initial diagnosis, before any treatment. Study-wide results and caveats: Peripheral blood also featured most of the thyroid clonotypes expanded above 0.001.

Regarding this clonotype: Its matching antigen is unknown. An end of the junction differs from the germline gene, which may be a read error.

What was amplified from RNA transcripts were TCR beta CDR3 regions. The TCR CDR3 was amplified in a first-round RT-PCR using the HTBI primer set. TCRdb re-derived calls from the multiplex PCR reads in MiXCR, one entry per CDR3 protein. Of 600,000 or so distinct CDR3 sequences in the sample, roughly 15% were seen once. Germline V CDR1 and CDR2: SGHRS, YFSETQ. The CDR3 contains 13 residues. Hyperthyroidism in the patients, aged 18 to 65, was newly diagnosed and under 2 months in duration. The sequence was collected from a woman in her twenties or thirties with Graves' hyperthyroidism. The rearrangement uses TRBV5-1 and TRBJ1-5, with 7 bases aligning to TRBD1. Sequencing was performed on blood. CDR3 residues: CARRGGGKQPQHF. CDR3 sequence (DNA): TGCGCCAGGCGGGGAGGGGGCAAACAGCCCCAGCATTTT.